This TCR beta chain was obtained from a study of T cell responses to AZD1222 COVID-19 vaccine. Sequencing used immunoSEQ multiplex PCR; TCRdb keeps in-frame clones, though not all of them. This table holds more than 150,000 clones, more than 75% found once. Study-wide findings and caveats: Unmutated variant regions reportedly attract nearly half of all spike-specific TCRs.

The germline gives CDR1 MNHEY, CDR2 SVGAGI. J was trimmed by 1 base and V by 8 bases; bases with no gene match: 8. This CDR3 spans 15 amino acids. In regard to this clone: The antigen is unknown.

The source material was peripheral blood, sampled 28 days after the second AZD1222 dose. The chain recombines TRBV6-5 with TRBJ1-1, with TRBD1 matching 9 bases. The clonotype comes from an adult who received the AZD1222 COVID-19 vaccine. The CDR3 loop reads CASVIWGQGNTEAFF. CDR3 in DNA: TGTGCCAGCGTTATATGGGGACAGGGGAACACTGAAGCTTTCTTT.